A selection of T cell receptor beta chains follows, all from one sample in a study of T cell changes during pregnancy in multiple sclerosis. Sequencing was performed with immunoSEQ multiplex PCR; in TCRdb, only in-frame clones are kept and a portion is missing. The sample holds over 35,000 clones, less than 95% seen once. Sequencing was performed on CD8+ T cells from peripheral blood mononuclear cells, taken in the first trimester of pregnancy. Every receptor here comes from a female donor with multiple sclerosis, enrolled in a pregnancy study. Both conserved end residues are part of each CDR3. The order of the fields is J gene, clone size, D gene, V gene, CDR3 DNA, CDR3 protein. A D gene is named only where the DNA matches it firmly. For some rows the clone size is stated as once, few or many, or as a class when expanded; others skip it.

>TRBJ1-1|-|-|TRBV5-6
TGTGCCAGCAGCTTGAACACCTTGAACACTGAAGCTTTCTTT
CASSLNTLNTEAFF
>TRBJ2-2|-|TRBD2|TRBV7-2
TGTGCCAGCAGCTCACTCGGACCGGGACTAGCGTTAACCGGGGAGCTGTTTTTT
CASSSLGPGLALTGELFF
>TRBJ2-1|-|TRBD2|TRBV6-4
TGTGCCAGCAGTGAAGGGACTAGCGGGGGGGCTCGACAGTTCTTC
CASSEGTSGGARQFF
>TRBJ1-1|-|-|TRBV6-1
TGTGCCAGCAGTGAACTCGGAGGGCCGAACACTGAAGCTTTCTTT
CASSELGGPNTEAFF
>TRBJ1-5|-|-|TRBV6-1
TGTGCCAGCGGGCCAAGGATTACGAGCAATCAGCCCCAGCATTTT
CASGPRITSNQPQHF
>TRBJ2-7|-|TRBD1|TRBV5-5
TGTGCCAGCAGCTCCCAGGGGGCGTACTACGAGCAGTACTTC
CASSSQGAYYEQYF
>TRBJ2-1|-|TRBD2|TRBV19
TGTGCCAGTAGTCTACCCGGGGTAGCGGGGTACAATGAGCAGTTCTTC
CASSLPGVAGYNEQFF
>TRBJ1-2|-|-|TRBV27
TGTGCCAGCAGTACGCCGGACACCGATGGCTACACCTTC
CASSTPDTDGYTF
>TRBJ1-2|-|-|TRBV27
TGTGCCAGCAGTTGGACCCCGCGGGGGCGTCGGGGAAGCTATGGCTACACCTTC
CASSWTPRGRRGSYGYTF
>TRBJ2-3|-|TRBD1|TRBV7-2
TGTGCCAGCAGCACAATCCCCGGGACAGGCTTTAGCACAGATACGCAGTATTTT
CASSTIPGTGFSTDTQYF
>TRBJ2-3|once|TRBD1|TRBV6-5
TGTGCCAGCAGTTCCGGACAGGGGGCTTTATATACGCAGTATTTT
CASSSGQGALYTQYF
>TRBJ2-7|-|-|TRBV27
TGTGCCAGCAGCCCCCGACAGGTCGGTCCCTACGAGCAGTACTTC
CASSPRQVGPYEQYF
>TRBJ2-7|-|TRBD1|TRBV5-1
TGCGCCAGCAGCCCCGGAAGGGGACAGGGAGGACTCGAGCAGTACTTC
CASSPGRGQGGLEQYF
>TRBJ2-7|-|-|TRBV7-8
TGTGCCACCAGGACTCCCTCGGGCGAGCAGTACTTC
CATRTPSGEQYF
>TRBJ1-6|-|-|TRBV9
TGTGCCAGCAGCGTTGAAGCCGGGTACGGTTCACCCCTCCACTTT
CASSVEAGYGSPLHF
>TRBJ1-2|-|TRBD1|TRBV4-3
TGCGCCAGCAGCCAAGATAGGAGTGGGACAGGGTACTATGGCTACACCTTC
CASSQDRSGTGYYGYTF
>TRBJ2-5|-|-|TRBV11-1
TGTGCCAGCAGCCCCTACACTGCGGGCCAAGAGACCCAGTACTTC
CASSPYTAGQETQYF
>TRBJ2-7|-|-|TRBV25-1
TGTGCCAGCAGTGTGGAGTACGAGCAGTACTTC
CASSVEYEQYF
>TRBJ2-1|-|TRBD1|TRBV28
TGTGCCAGCAGTATGGACAGGGGGGACCATGAGCAGTTCTTC
CASSMDRGDHEQFF
>TRBJ2-5|-|-|TRBV7-2
TGTGCCAGCAGCTTCGGACTCAAAGGGACCCAGTACTTC
CASSFGLKGTQYF
>TRBJ2-1|-|-|TRBV25-1
TGTGCCAGCAGTGTTAAGTTGGCCCTTCTTTACAATGAGCAGTTCTTC
CASSVKLALLYNEQFF
>TRBJ2-5|-|-|TRBV5-4
TGTGCCAGCAGGTCACGAATTATGGAGGAGACCCAGTACTTC
CASRSRIMEETQYF
>TRBJ2-1|-|TRBD2|TRBV7-9
TGTGCCAGCAGCCACCGAAGGACAACTAGCGGGATTTACAATGAGCAGTTCTTC
CASSHRRTTSGIYNEQFF
>TRBJ1-5|-|-|TRBV4-1
TGCGCCAGCAGCCAAGAACCGGGGGGCAATCAGCCCCAGCATTTT
CASSQEPGGNQPQHF
>TRBJ1-5|-|TRBD1|TRBV4-2
TGTGCCAGCAGCAAAGACAGGGGGCGGTTTTGTTATAGGACCAGCAATCAGCCCCAGCATTTT
CASSKDRGRFCYRTSNQPQHF
>TRBJ2-7|-|TRBD2|TRBV19
TGTGCCAGTAGTACCGGGACTAGCGGGGGCCCCTACGAGCAGTACTTC
CASSTGTSGGPYEQYF
>TRBJ2-5|-|TRBD2|TRBV27
TGTGCCAGCAGTTCGGGACTAGCGGGAGTTGTAGGAGAGACCCAGTACTTC
CASSSGLAGVVGETQYF
>TRBJ1-1|-|TRBD1|TRBV5-1
TGCGCCAGCAGAGCAGACGACAGGGGGAGGAACACTGAAGCTTTCTTT
CASRADDRGRNTEAFF
>TRBJ2-3|once|-|TRBV9
TGTGCCAGCTCAATTGGGGGCTTGAGCACAGATACGCAGTATTTT
CASSIGGLSTDTQYF
>TRBJ2-2|few|-|TRBV6-5
TGTGCCAGCAGTTACTCTAGCGACACCGGGGAGCTGTTTTTT
CASSYSSDTGELFF
>TRBJ2-5|-|-|TRBV7-8
TGTGCCAGCAGCTTTCTGAACCCCAGTGAGACCCAGTACTTC
CASSFLNPSETQYF
>TRBJ2-1|-|-|TRBV6-1
TGTGCCAGCAGTTCCAGATGGGAGCAGTTCTTC
CASSSRWEQFF
>TRBJ1-2|-|TRBD1|TRBV6-1
TGTGCCAGCAGTGTATTGTCCGGGACAGGGTATGGCTACACCTTC
CASSVLSGTGYGYTF
>TRBJ2-1|-|TRBD2|TRBV11-2
TGTGCCAGCGGCGAGCAGGGACTAGTCTATGGTGAGCAGTTCTTC
CASGEQGLVYGEQFF
>TRBJ1-5|-|TRBD1|TRBV28
TGTGCCAGCAGTTATTCCCCGGGACAGGGGTATCAGCCCCAGCATTTT
CASSYSPGQGYQPQHF
>TRBJ2-3|-|TRBD2|TRBV6-6
TGTGCCAGCACCCTGGGGGAGCGGGAGACAGATACGCAGTATTTT
CASTLGERETDTQYF
>TRBJ2-1|medium-sized|TRBD2|TRBV19
TGTGCCAGTAGTAAGACTAGCGGTGATTACAATGAGCAGTTCTTC
CASSKTSGDYNEQFF
>TRBJ2-1|-|TRBD2|TRBV27
TGTGCCAGCAGTTTGGGGACTATAAATGAGCAGTTCTTC
CASSLGTINEQFF
>TRBJ1-1|-|-|TRBV2
TGTGCCAGCAGTGATGCGGTGGCCACTGAAGCTTTCTTT
CASSDAVATEAFF
>TRBJ2-1|-|TRBD1|TRBV27
TGTGCCAGCAGCCCCCTAACCGGGACAGGGTTTTTCTACAATGAGCAGTTCTTC
CASSPLTGTGFFYNEQFF
>TRBJ1-2|-|-|TRBV6-5
TGTGCCAGCAGTTCCCGGGGGGGTGGGGGAAGCTATGGCTACACCTTC
CASSSRGGGGSYGYTF
>TRBJ1-1|-|-|TRBV7-6
TGTGCCAGCAGCTCAGACGTGGGAGGGAAAGCTTTCTTT
CASSSDVGGKAFF
>TRBJ2-1|-|-|TRBV13
TGTGCCAGCAATTCGGAGAGCTCCTACAATGAGCAGTTCTTC
CASNSESSYNEQFF
>TRBJ2-2|-|TRBD2|TRBV5-4
TGTGCCAGCAGCTCCTCTAGCGGGGGGCCCGGGGAGCTGTTTTTT
CASSSSSGGPGELFF
>TRBJ2-1|-|-|TRBV4-1
TGCGCCAGCAGCCAAGAAATCCCGGTGAGCTCCTACAATGAGCAGTTCTTC
CASSQEIPVSSYNEQFF
>TRBJ2-7|few|-|TRBV10-1
TGCGCCAGAGGCGGAGCCCTTACCTACGAGCAGTACTTC
CARGGALTYEQYF
>TRBJ1-2|-|TRBD1|TRBV14
TGTGCCAGCAGCCTACAGGGGAACTATGGCTACACCTTC
CASSLQGNYGYTF
>TRBJ1-2|-|TRBD1|TRBV7-6
TGTGCCAGCAGCGCCCACGGGACAGTCGAGGGCTACACCTTC
CASSAHGTVEGYTF
>TRBJ2-1|-|-|TRBV19
TGTGCCAGTAGTCTTACAGGTTCAAGCTCCTACAATGAGCAGTTCTTC
CASSLTGSSSYNEQFF
>TRBJ2-7|-|TRBD1|TRBV2
TGTGCCAGCAGTAACGGACAGGGCCTCAGCTCCTACGAGCAGTACTTC
CASSNGQGLSSYEQYF
>TRBJ2-1|-|-|TRBV13
TGTGCCAGCAGCTCATTGAATGAGCAGTTCTTC
CASSSLNEQFF
>TRBJ1-2|-|-|TRBV10-3
TGTGCCATCAGTGAGGGCGACAGGTACTATGGCTACACCTTC
CAISEGDRYYGYTF
>TRBJ1-5|few|TRBD1|TRBV30
TGTGCCTGGAGTTTGGGGACAGGAAATCAGCCCCAGCATTTT
CAWSLGTGNQPQHF
>TRBJ1-1|-|TRBD1|TRBV19
TGTGCCACCTATCGGACAGGAGACACTGAAGCTTTCTTT
CATYRTGDTEAFF